This T cell receptor beta chain is drawn from a study of OX40 agonist ivuxolimab in advanced cancers. About the study: Patients were treated with intravenous ivuxolimab, dosed at 0.01 to 10 mg/kg and infused every 2 weeks. Treatment received earlier with anti-PD-1, anti-PD-L1 or anti-CTLA-4 agents was allowed, and less than 45% had some. Three patients showed partial responses: one hepatocellular carcinoma and two cutaneous melanoma cases.

This clone is classed as medium-sized. Samples were taken at baseline and on day 1 of cycles 4 and 7. Libraries were prepared by immunoSEQ multiplex PCR; TCRdb keeps only in-frame clonotypes and omits some of them. The table has about 58,000 clones, 86% seen once. This CDR3 has 12 amino acids. Germline V gene data show CDR1 as SNHLY and CDR2 as FYNNEI. Trimming took 8 bases from V and 1 from J, leaving 8 bases between them. This sequence joins TRBV2 and TRBJ1-1; D not resolved. The sequences come from CD4+ or CD8+ T cells sorted from blood, collected in a trial of the OX40 agonist ivuxolimab. This TCR was recovered from an adult with an advanced solid tumor such as melanoma, head and neck, liver or kidney cancer. The CDR3 region has the DNA TGTGCCAGCCGGCGCGCGAACACTGAAGCTTTCTTT. This translates into CASRRANTEAFF.